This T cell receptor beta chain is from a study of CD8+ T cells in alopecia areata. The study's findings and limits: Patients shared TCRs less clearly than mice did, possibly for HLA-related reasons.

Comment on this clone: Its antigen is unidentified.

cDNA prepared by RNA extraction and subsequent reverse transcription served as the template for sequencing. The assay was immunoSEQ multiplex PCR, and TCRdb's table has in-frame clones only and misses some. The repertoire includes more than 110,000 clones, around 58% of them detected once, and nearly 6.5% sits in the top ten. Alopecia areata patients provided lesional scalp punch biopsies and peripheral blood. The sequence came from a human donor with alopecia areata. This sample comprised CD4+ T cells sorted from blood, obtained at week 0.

The CDR3 nucleotides are TGTGCCAGCAGCCAAGTAGCGGGGGAGCGGTCCATGCAGTATTTT. Amino acid sequence: CASSQVAGERSMQYF. The V call is TRBV4-2, the J call TRBJ2-3; 9 bases line up with TRBD2. V was pared by 1 base and J by 11 bases, with 10 bases of the junction left unmatched. The CDR3 runs 15 residues. Germline V gives CDR1 LGHNA, CDR2 YNFKEQ.